The 31 T cell receptor beta chains presented below share a single source sample, sequenced in a study of T cell repertoires in aging, cancer and after chemotherapy. Multiplex touch-down PCR with TRB-A/B primers amplified rearranged V-D-J TRB sequences. TCRdb processed the multiplex PCR reads anew with MiXCR; each CDR3 protein has one entry. The top ten hold roughly 9% of the sample, which has several thousand distinct CDR3 sequences, over 25% seen once. The template was genomic DNA from peripheral blood, not RNA. The sample consisted of blood. The receptor set was obtained from a human donor with a blood cancer.

The gene calls are TRBV5-4 and TRBJ1-6; the D gene is possibly TRBD1 (5 bases). Germline CDR1 is SGHNT and CDR2 is YYREEE (reference sequence). V was trimmed by 2 bases and J by 6 bases, leaving 15 bases between them. This CDR3 region has 16 residues. CDR3: CASSFGMGGTNSPLHF. The DNA for the CDR3 is TGTGCCAGCAGCTTTGGAATGGGAGGGACTAATTCACCCCTCCACTTT.

This clonotype was detected only a few times. This chain joins TRBV6-5 and TRBJ2-1, with D possibly TRBD1 on 5 matching bases. Germline lookup yields CDR1 MNHEY and CDR2 SVGAGI. This CDR3 comprises 12 residues. With 5 bases removed from V and 7 bases from J, the gap between germline ends came to 9 bases. The CDR3 DNA reads as TGTGCCAGCAGTAATAGGGGTAATGAGCAGTTCTTC. As protein: CASSNRGNEQFF.

In regard to this clonotype: This may arise from a read error, as a much more abundant clone is one base away. The rearrangement links TRBV6-2 or TRBV6-3 to TRBJ2-1, with 12 bases fitting TRBD2. Trimming took 5 bases from V and 6 from J; bases not matched to a gene: 5. Germline V gene sequence: CDR1 MNHEY, CDR2 SVGEGT. CDR3 length: 15 residues. Here the CDR3 DNA reads TGTGCCAGCAGTCCGACTAGCGGGGGTTTCAATGAGCAGTTCTTC. Translation gives CASSPTSGGFNEQFF.

The rearrangement uses TRBV19 and TRBJ2-1, with 16 bases matching TRBD2. The CDR3 loop spans 14 amino acids. The V segment lost 9 bases and the J segment 9 bases; nucleotides outside the gene matches: 5. Germline CDR1 is LNHDA and CDR2 is SQIVND (reference sequence). CDR3 sequence (DNA): TGTGCCAGCGGGACTAGCGGGGGGGCCGGTGAGCAGTTCTTC. This gives the protein CASGTSGGAGEQFF.

Only a few counts were recorded for this clonotype. CDR3 region: CASSWGRGGSDTQYF. CDR3 bases: TGTGCCAGCAGTTGGGGCAGGGGAGGATCAGATACGCAGTATTTT. This chain links TRBV6-5 with TRBJ2-3; D tentatively fits TRBD1 or TRBD2 (6 bases each). The CDR3 extends over 15 amino acids. CDR1 is MNHEY, CDR2 SVGAGI, per germline. With 4 bases removed from V and 4 bases from J, the gap between germline ends came to 15 bases.

A few counts support this clonotype. V is TRBV6-2 or TRBV6-3 and J is TRBJ1-6, with D possibly matching TRBD1 (6 bases). The germline CDR1 and CDR2 sequences are MNHEY and SVGEGT. V was pared by 7 bases and J by 4 bases, with 20 bases between. This CDR3 has 17 amino acids. CDR3 nucleotides: TGTGCCAGCAAGTCGCGAGGAGGGAGGGGGTATAATTCACCCCTCCACTTT. This encodes CASKSRGGRGYNSPLHF.

For the CDR3, the DNA is TGTGCCAGCAGTTTAGGGTGGGGCAGGGCCAACACCGGGGAGCTGTTTTTT. It is translated as CASSLGWGRANTGELFF. The chain is built from TRBV12-3 or TRBV12-4 and TRBJ2-2, with TRBD1 as a possible D gene (5 bases). V was trimmed by 1 base and J by 2 bases, leaving 14 bases between them. CDR3 length: 17 amino acids.

About this clonotype: This may stem from a read error, because a much larger clone lies one nucleotide away. The gene calls are TRBV27 and TRBJ2-1; 9 bases are shared with TRBD1. Germline V lookup: CDR1 MNHEY, CDR2 SMNVEV (reference sequence). The CDR3 covers 14 residues. CDR3 protein: CTSSSTGGSNEQFF. CDR3 nucleotide sequence: TGTACCAGCAGTTCGACAGGGGGATCCAATGAGCAGTTCTTC.

A few counts support this clonotype. The rearrangement uses TRBV12-3 or TRBV12-4 and TRBJ2-7; 8 positions agree with TRBD1. V shed 3 bases and J 1 base; nucleotides not matched to a gene: 2. The length of the CDR3 is 14 residues. CDR3 sequence: CASSFGQGSYEQYF. The CDR3 DNA reads TGTGCCAGCAGTTTTGGACAGGGTTCCTACGAGCAGTACTTC.

The V and J genes are TRBV27 and TRBJ1-5; TRBD1 aligns across 9 bases. Germline trimming cut 5 bases from V and 2 bases from J; bases unmatched to any gene: 7. The CDR3 loop spans 16 amino acids. Germline lookup yields CDR1 MNHEY and CDR2 SMNVEV (reference sequence). CDR3 sequence reads: CASSTQQGAGNQPQHF. For the CDR3, the DNA is TGTGCCAGCAGTACTCAACAGGGGGCGGGCAATCAGCCCCAGCATTTT.

The chain links TRBV7-2 to TRBJ2-3; D is perhaps TRBD2 (6 bases). Between the trimmed V and J ends, which lost 5 bases and 6 bases, there was a span of 18 bases. The V gene's germline CDR1 is SGHTA and CDR2 FQGNSA. The CDR3 covers 15 residues. The CDR3 DNA follows: TGTGCCAGCAGCCCGGGACTTCCACCACGGGATACGCAGTATTTT. Translated, it gives CASSPGLPPRDTQYF.

This clonotype was seen a handful of times. V usage is TRBV18 and J usage is TRBJ2-2; the match to TRBD1 covers 10 bases. After removal of 2 bases from V and 4 bases from J, the junction contained 4 bases not matched to a gene. This CDR3 has 16 residues. CDR1 and CDR2 from the germline V gene are KGHSH and LQKENI. This CDR3 reads CASSPRQGARTGELFF. In DNA form, the CDR3 reads TGTGCCAGCTCACCAAGACAGGGGGCGCGCACCGGGGAGCTGTTTTTT.

The chain uses TRBV27 and TRBJ1-5; 11 nucleotides line up with TRBD1. The CDR3 is made up of 15 amino acids. V lost 6 bases to trimming and J lost 6 bases; unmatched junction nucleotides: 7. The germline V gene encodes CDR1 MNHEY and CDR2 SMNVEV (reference sequence). The CDR3 coding sequence is TGTGCCAGCAGACCCGGACAGGGGGCGGGTCAGCCCCAGCATTTT. Translation gives CASRPGQGAGQPQHF.

The chain has TRBV12-3 or TRBV12-4 and TRBJ2-3; possibly TRBD1 for D (6 bases). Trimming pared 5 bases from V and 2 bases from J, leaving 20 bases between. This CDR3 spans 17 amino acids. The CDR3 loop is CASSGGARRFDTDTQYF. CDR3 in DNA: TGTGCCAGCAGTGGGGGCGCCCGGCGATTTGACACAGATACGCAGTATTTT.

This clonotype turned up a few times. This rearrangement joins TRBV13 to TRBJ1-5; TRBD1 agrees at 9 bases. The V gene end was trimmed by 3 bases and the J gene end by 2 bases; junction bases not matched to a gene: 2. Germline lookup yields CDR1 PRHDT and CDR2 FYEKMQ (reference sequence). This CDR3 contains 15 residues. The CDR3 coding sequence is TGTGCCAGCAGCTTGGGACAGGGAGGCAATCAGCCCCAGCATTTT. This codes for CASSLGQGGNQPQHF.

This clonotype was detected a few times. The V and J genes are TRBV6-2 or TRBV6-3 and TRBJ2-5; weak D call: TRBD2 (7 bases). V dropped 8 bases and J dropped 5 bases, with 15 bases sitting between them. Germline-derived CDR1 and CDR2 are MNHEY and SVGEGT. This CDR3 has 13 residues. The CDR3 nucleotides read TGTGCCAGCCGTCGGGGGGCTCCTGAGACCCAGTACTTC. Its protein is CASRRGAPETQYF.

On this clonotype: One junction end disagrees with the germline gene, perhaps due to a read error. The chain has TRBV4-2 and TRBJ2-3; TRBD2 agrees at 7 bases. The germline V gene has CDR1 LGHNA and CDR2 YNFKEQ. This CDR3 contains 15 residues. CDR3 protein: CASSQRSGSTDTQYF. CDR3 DNA sequence: TGCGCCAGCAGCCAACGTAGCGGGAGCACAGATACGCAGTATTTT.

The J gene is TRBJ2-7, the V gene TRBV19; 11 bases fit TRBD1. V shed 9 bases and J 3 bases; nucleotides not matched to a gene: 1. This CDR3 has 12 amino acids. CDR1 is LNHDA and CDR2 is SQIVND in the germline V gene (reference sequence). The CDR3 region is CASGTGGYEQYF. The DNA for the CDR3 is TGTGCCAGCGGGACAGGGGGCTACGAGCAGTACTTC.

This clonotype was observed a few times. V gene TRBV6-5 combines with J gene TRBJ2-3; 8 positions agree with TRBD1. The V segment lost 0 bases and the J segment 7 bases; nucleotides outside the gene matches: 9. There are 16 residues in the CDR3. Germline CDR1 MNHEY, CDR2 SVGAGI. In DNA, the CDR3 is TGTGCCAGCAGTTACTCCTACCAGGGGGCACGACATACGCAGTATTTT. Encoded protein: CASSYSYQGARHTQYF.

This chain links TRBV7-6 with TRBJ2-2; D might be TRBD1 (6 bases). Trimming removed 5 bases at V and 12 bases at J, with 22 bases between. The CDR3 runs 15 residues. Germline lookup yields CDR1 SGHVS and CDR2 FNYEAQ. The CDR3 nucleotides read TGTGCCAGCAGCGTTGGGACATTAAGTGAAGGGAAGCTGTTTTTT. This codes for CASSVGTLSEGKLFF.

This clonotype is judged medium-sized (0.01 to 0.1%). V is TRBV15 and J is TRBJ2-3; 7 bases fit TRBD1. There are 15 residues in the CDR3. CDR1 LNHNV and CDR2 YYDKDF come from the germline V gene (reference sequence). Losses at the gene ends were 0 bases for V and 2 bases for J; bases not matched to a gene: 2. The CDR3 protein is CATSRERGHTDTQYF. Written as DNA, the CDR3 is TGTGCCACCAGCAGAGAGAGGGGGCACACAGATACGCAGTATTTT.

As regards this clonotype: The conserved phenylalanine or tryptophan is not found at the CDR3 terminus, so this likely reflects a read error. The rearrangement uses TRBV5-1 and TRBJ2-7; D is unresolved. The germline V gene has CDR1 SGHRS and CDR2 YFSETQ. The CDR3 spans 13 residues. The CDR3 region has the DNA TGTGCCAGCAGCTTCAGGCCCCGTGACGAGCAGTACTTA. It encodes CASSFRPRDEQYL.

V gene TRBV7-2 combines with J gene TRBJ2-1; maybe TRBD2 (6 bases). The CDR3 length is 12 residues. Looked up from germline, CDR1 is SGHTA and CDR2 is FQGNSA. The V gene lost 6 bases and the J gene lost 8 bases, with 11 bases spanning the gap. CDR3 coding DNA: TGTGCCAGCAGTCGACTAGATCATGAGCAGTTCTTC. Translating it yields CASSRLDHEQFF. The whole variable domain, filled in from reference TRBV7-2 and TRBJ2-1, reads GAGVSQSPSNKVTEKGKDVELRCDPISGHTALYWYRQSLGQGLEFLIYFQGNSAPDKSGLPSDRFSAERTGGSVSTLTIQRTQQEDSAVYLCASSRLDHEQFFGPGTRLTVL.

This clonotype ranks as medium-sized. The chain couples TRBV7-6 to TRBJ2-2; D may correspond to TRBD1 or TRBD2 (5 bases each). Per germline, CDR1 SGHVS and CDR2 FNYEAQ. The CDR3 has 17 residues. Trimming took 1 base from V and 1 from J, leaving 13 bases between them. CDR3 in amino acids: CASSLGGTGRNTGELFF. The CDR3 nucleotides read TGTGCCAGCAGCTTAGGGGGTACGGGGCGGAACACCGGGGAGCTGTTTTTT.

This clonotype occurred a few times. The chain uses TRBV5-6 and TRBJ2-3, with D perhaps TRBD2 (6 bases). Germline V gene data show CDR1 as SGHDT and CDR2 as YYEEEE. There are 15 residues in the CDR3. The germline V and J ends were trimmed by 1 base and 5 bases, with 14 bases remaining between them. Here the CDR3 DNA reads TGTGCCAGCAGCTTGAGGACGGGGGTAGGAGATACGCAGTATTTT. Protein: CASSLRTGVGDTQYF. Supplemented by reference TRBV5-6 and TRBJ2-3, the full variable domain reads DAGVTQSPTHLIKTRGQQVTLRCSPKSGHDTVSWYQQALGQGPQFIFQYYEEEERQRGNFPDRFSGHQFPNYSSELNVNALLLGDSALYLCASSLRTGVGDTQYFGPGTRLTVL.

V usage is TRBV5-1 and J usage is TRBJ2-6; TRBD2 aligns across 15 bases. Per the germline V gene, CDR1 is SGHRS and CDR2 is YFSETQ. V was clipped by 4 bases and J by 1 base; unmatched bases: 9. The CDR3 has 20 residues. The CDR3 DNA sequence: TGCGCCAGCAGCGAGAGGACTAGCGGGGGGGCCAAATCTGGGGCCAACGTCCTGACTTTC. Residues: CASSERTSGGAKSGANVLTF.

By proportion, this clonotype is medium-sized (0.01 to 0.1%). The gene calls are TRBV13 and TRBJ1-4, with D unresolved. V was pared by 5 bases and J by 8 bases, with 18 bases between. CDR3 length: 15 residues. CDR1 and CDR2 from the germline V gene are PRHDT and FYEKMQ (reference sequence). As DNA, the CDR3 is TGTGCCAGCAGCGAGAAGGAGGCTGCGAACGAAAAACTGTTTTTT. This sequence encodes CASSEKEAANEKLFF.

V gene TRBV20-1 combines with J gene TRBJ1-6; weak D call: TRBD1 (5 bases). V was cut by 1 base and J by 10 bases, with 11 bases left in between. The CDR3 runs to 13 residues. Germline V lookup: CDR1 DFQATT, CDR2 SNEGSKA (reference sequence). DNA of the CDR3: TGCAGTGCTAGAGGAGGGGAAGGGTCACCCCTCCACTTT. It specifies CSARGGEGSPLHF.

This chain uses TRBV10-3 with TRBJ2-7; TRBD1 agrees at 8 bases. The germline CDR1 and CDR2 sequences are ENHRY and SYGVKD. V lost 6 bases, J lost 0 bases, and 4 bases stayed unmatched. The CDR3 loop spans 14 amino acids. This CDR3 is CAIRSGTGSYEQYF. CDR3 DNA sequence: TGTGCCATCAGGTCCGGGACAGGCTCCTACGAGCAGTACTTC.

This clonotype qualifies as medium-sized. The V gene is TRBV6-4, the J gene TRBJ2-5, with D uncertain. Trimming took 6 bases from V and 3 from J, leaving 8 bases between them. CDR3 length: 12 residues. CDR1 is MRHNA and CDR2 is SNTAGT in the germline V gene. CDR3 loop: CASRAREETQYF. The CDR3 DNA reads TGTGCCAGCAGGGCTAGGGAAGAGACCCAGTACTTC.

This clonotype was counted between two and nine times. The chain carries TRBV7-2 and TRBJ2-5, with no clear D. In germline, CDR1 is SGHTA, CDR2 FQGNSA. This CDR3 comprises 12 residues. Trimming removed 3 bases from V and 5 bases from J, with 7 bases in between. CDR3: CASSFYTETQYF. The CDR3 DNA is TGTGCCAGCAGCTTTTACACGGAGACCCAGTACTTC.